The following is a T cell receptor beta chain sequence with its context. The CDR3 length is 16 residues. In germline, CDR1 is SGHAT, CDR2 FQDESV (reference sequence). Unmatched junction bases numbered 6, after V lost 0 bases and J lost 2 bases. These data are taken from a study of OX40 agonist ivuxolimab in advanced cancers. The table came from immunoSEQ multiplex PCR; TCRdb's copy has only in-frame clones and leaves some out. The repertoire holds about 33,000 clones, with roughly 80% as singletons. The chain couples TRBV11-1 to TRBJ2-7; TRBD2 aligns across 8 bases. This TCR was sampled from an adult with an advanced solid tumor such as melanoma, head and neck, liver or kidney cancer. The sample in question was CD4+ or CD8+ T cells sorted from blood, obtained in a trial of the OX40 agonist ivuxolimab. The CDR3 spells CASSLASRGGPYEQYF. As DNA, the CDR3 is TGTGCCAGCAGCTTAGCTTCGCGCGGGGGGCCCTACGAGCAGTACTTC. The complete variable domain, with remaining parts taken from reference TRBV11-1 and TRBJ2-7, reads EAEVAQSPRYKITEKSQAVAFWCDPISGHATLYWYRQILGQGPELLVQFQDESVVDDSQLPKDRFSAERLKGVDSTLKIQPAELGDSAMYLCASSLASRGGPYEQYFGPGTRLTVT.